This entry concerns a single TCR beta chain. This entry is derived from a study of T cells expressing NK-cell markers. Per the germline V gene, CDR1 is DFQATT and CDR2 is SNEGSKA (reference sequence). This CDR3 comprises 15 residues. From its re-call of the 5' RACE reads, TCRdb lists each CDR3 protein once, without DNA. There are about 430,000 distinct CDR3 sequences in the sample, with under 1.5% held by the top ten. The clonotype originates from a woman aged 45-60 years in good health. This rearrangement joins TRBV20-1 to TRBJ2-3; TCRdb lists TRBD2, though no DNA is available to test this call. Sequenced input: blood T cells: a sorted CD56 or NKG2C T cell subset, CD4+ or CD8+ T cells, or bulk PBMC T cells (not recorded which). The chain's CDR3 is CSASTSGSRTDTQYF.